This T cell receptor beta chain is from a study of human T cells and chemical hapten exposure. Study details: While the roughly 25-week study was under way, patients received diphenylcyclopropenone on the scalp every week.

Specified time point: patch test 1, 2 weeks after DPC sensitization. The treatment was: therapeutic diphenylcyclopropenone sensitization with weekly scalp DPC. Blood was collected ahead of every patch test applied. V lost 6 bases and J 5 bases, leaving 7 bases between the germline ends. Germline V gene lookup returns CDR1 SNHLY and CDR2 FYNNEI. The CDR3 extends over 11 amino acids. In TCRdb, the RACE reads were re-called with MiXCR into one record per CDR3 protein. The sample yields approximately 400,000 distinct CDR3 sequences, nearly 5% seen once. There are many counts of this clonotype. The chain is built from TRBV2 and TRBJ1-2; D perhaps matches TRBD1 (5 bases). The sequence was obtained from a woman in her forties or fifties with alopecia areata. Some clones in this sample may be carry-over from other donors' samples. Sequenced here: whole blood, sampled in connection with sensitization to the hapten diphenylcyclopropenone (DPC). The CDR3 spells CASRQVYGYTF. Here the CDR3 DNA reads TGTGCCAGCAGACAGGTTTATGGCTACACCTTC.